This TCR beta chain was captured by sequencing in a study of monozygotic twins with inflammatory bowel disease. Eight reactions per sample, run separately, yielded cDNA. TCRdb reprocessed the 5' RACE reads and stores each CDR3 protein as one record, lacking DNA. This sample's table reports approximately 400,000 distinct CDR3 sequences. It was from whole blood, with no T cell sorting, that total RNA was isolated. This receptor was obtained from a human donor with ulcerative colitis or Crohn's disease, or a healthy co-twin of an affected twin (not recorded which). Sequencing was done on a sample of blood.

The CDR3 loop reads CASSFRSGGGAYNEQFF. This chain links TRBV5-5 with TRBJ2-1; the D call of TRBD1 rests on TCRdb alone, since no DNA is present to check it. The CDR3 is made up of 17 amino acids. Germline V gene sequence: CDR1 SGHKS, CDR2 YYEKEE (reference sequence).